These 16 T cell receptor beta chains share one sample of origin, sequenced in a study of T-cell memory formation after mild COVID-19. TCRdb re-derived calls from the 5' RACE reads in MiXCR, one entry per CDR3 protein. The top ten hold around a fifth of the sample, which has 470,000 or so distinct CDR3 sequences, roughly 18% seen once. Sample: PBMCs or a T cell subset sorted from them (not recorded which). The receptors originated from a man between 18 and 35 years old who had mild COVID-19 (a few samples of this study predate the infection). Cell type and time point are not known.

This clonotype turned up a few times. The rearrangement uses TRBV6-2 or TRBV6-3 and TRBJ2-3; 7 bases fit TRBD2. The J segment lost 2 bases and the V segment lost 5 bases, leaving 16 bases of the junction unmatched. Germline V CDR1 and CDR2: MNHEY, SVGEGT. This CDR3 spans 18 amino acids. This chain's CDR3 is CASSPTPWLADTTDTQYF. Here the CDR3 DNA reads TGTGCCAGCAGTCCCACCCCCTGGCTAGCGGATACCACAGATACGCAGTATTTT.

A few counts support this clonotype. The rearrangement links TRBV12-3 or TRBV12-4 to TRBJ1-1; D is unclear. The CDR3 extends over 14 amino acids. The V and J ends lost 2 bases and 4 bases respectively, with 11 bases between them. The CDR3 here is CASSLMGYGTEAFF. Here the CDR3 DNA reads TGTGCCAGCAGTTTAATGGGTTACGGCACTGAAGCTTTCTTT.

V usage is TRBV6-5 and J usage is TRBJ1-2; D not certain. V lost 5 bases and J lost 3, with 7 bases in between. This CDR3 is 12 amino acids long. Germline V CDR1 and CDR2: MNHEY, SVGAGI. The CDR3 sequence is CASSAQDYGYTF. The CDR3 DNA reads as TGTGCCAGCAGTGCCCAAGACTATGGCTACACCTTC.

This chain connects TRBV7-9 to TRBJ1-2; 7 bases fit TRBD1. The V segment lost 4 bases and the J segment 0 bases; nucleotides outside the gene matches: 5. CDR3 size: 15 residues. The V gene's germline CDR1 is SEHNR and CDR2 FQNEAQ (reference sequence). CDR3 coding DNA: TGTGCCAGCAGCTCACAGGGGATAGCTAACTATGGCTACACCTTC. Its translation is CASSSQGIANYGYTF.

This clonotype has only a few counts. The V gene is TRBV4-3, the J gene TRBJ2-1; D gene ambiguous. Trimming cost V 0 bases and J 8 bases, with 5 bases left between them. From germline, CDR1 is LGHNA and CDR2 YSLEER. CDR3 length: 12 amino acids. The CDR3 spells CASSQDVHEQFF. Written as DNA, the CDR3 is TGCGCCAGCAGCCAAGATGTCCATGAGCAGTTCTTC.

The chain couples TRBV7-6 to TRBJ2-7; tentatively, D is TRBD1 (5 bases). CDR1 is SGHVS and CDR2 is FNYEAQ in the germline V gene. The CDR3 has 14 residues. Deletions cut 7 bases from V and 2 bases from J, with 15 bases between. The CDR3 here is CASNPGNDPYEQYF. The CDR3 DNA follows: TGTGCCAGCAATCCAGGGAACGACCCCTACGAGCAGTACTTC. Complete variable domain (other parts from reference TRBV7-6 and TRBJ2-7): GAGVSQSPRYKVTKRGQDVALRCDPISGHVSLYWYRQALGQGPEFLTYFNYEAQQDKSGLPNDRFSAERPEGSISTLTIQRTEQRDSAMYRCASNPGNDPYEQYFGPGTRLTVT.

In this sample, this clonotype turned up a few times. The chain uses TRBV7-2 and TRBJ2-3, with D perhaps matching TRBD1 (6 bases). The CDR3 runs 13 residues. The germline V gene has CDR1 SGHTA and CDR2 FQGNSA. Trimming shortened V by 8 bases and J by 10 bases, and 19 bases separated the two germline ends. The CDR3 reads CASLAYQGLAQYF. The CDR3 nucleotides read TGTGCCAGCCTAGCTTACCAGGGGTTAGCGCAGTATTTT. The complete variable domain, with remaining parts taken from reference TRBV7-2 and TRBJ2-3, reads GAGVSQSPSNKVTEKGKDVELRCDPISGHTALYWYRQSLGQGLEFLIYFQGNSAPDKSGLPSDRFSAERTGGSVSTLTIQRTQQEDSAVYLCASLAYQGLAQYFGPGTRLTVL.

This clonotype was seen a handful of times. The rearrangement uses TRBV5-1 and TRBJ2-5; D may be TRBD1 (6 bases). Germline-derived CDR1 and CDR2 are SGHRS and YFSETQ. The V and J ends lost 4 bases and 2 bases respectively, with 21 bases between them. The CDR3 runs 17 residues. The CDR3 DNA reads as TGCGCCAGCAGCGCCGCCGCCCAGGGGATCCGGCAAGAGACCCAGTACTTC. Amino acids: CASSAAAQGIRQETQYF.

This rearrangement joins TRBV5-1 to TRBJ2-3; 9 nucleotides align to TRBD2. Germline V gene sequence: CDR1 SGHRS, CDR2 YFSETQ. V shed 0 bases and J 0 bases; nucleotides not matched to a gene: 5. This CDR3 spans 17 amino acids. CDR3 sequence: CASSLAALAGSTDTQYF. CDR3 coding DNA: TGCGCCAGCAGCTTGGCCGCCCTAGCGGGAAGCACAGATACGCAGTATTTT.

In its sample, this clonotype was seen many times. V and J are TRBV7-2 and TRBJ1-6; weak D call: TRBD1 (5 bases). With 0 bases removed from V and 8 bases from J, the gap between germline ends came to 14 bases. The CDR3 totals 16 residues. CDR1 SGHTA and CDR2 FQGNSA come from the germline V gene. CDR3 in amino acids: CASSLAGTSPYSPLHF. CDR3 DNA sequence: TGTGCCAGCAGCTTAGCGGGGACCAGTCCCTATTCACCCCTCCACTTT.

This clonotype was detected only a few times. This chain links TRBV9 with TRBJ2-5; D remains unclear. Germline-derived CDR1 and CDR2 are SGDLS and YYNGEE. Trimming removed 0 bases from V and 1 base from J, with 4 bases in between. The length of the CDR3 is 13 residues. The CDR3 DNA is TGTGCCAGCAGCGTAGCCTTCCAAGAGACCCAGTACTTC. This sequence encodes CASSVAFQETQYF.

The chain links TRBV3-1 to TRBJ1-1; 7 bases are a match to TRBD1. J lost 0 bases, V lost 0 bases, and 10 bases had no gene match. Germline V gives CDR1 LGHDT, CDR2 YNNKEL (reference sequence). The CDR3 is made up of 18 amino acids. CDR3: CASSQDGQGGPMNTEAFF. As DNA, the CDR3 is TGTGCCAGCAGCCAAGATGGCCAGGGGGGGCCTATGAACACTGAAGCTTTCTTT.

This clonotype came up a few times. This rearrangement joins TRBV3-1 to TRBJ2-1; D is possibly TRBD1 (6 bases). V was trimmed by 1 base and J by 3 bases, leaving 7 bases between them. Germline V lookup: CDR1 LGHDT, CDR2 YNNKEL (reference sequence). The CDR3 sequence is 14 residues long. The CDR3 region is CASSQGDIYNEQFF. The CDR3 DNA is TGTGCCAGCAGCCAAGGGGACATCTACAATGAGCAGTTCTTC.

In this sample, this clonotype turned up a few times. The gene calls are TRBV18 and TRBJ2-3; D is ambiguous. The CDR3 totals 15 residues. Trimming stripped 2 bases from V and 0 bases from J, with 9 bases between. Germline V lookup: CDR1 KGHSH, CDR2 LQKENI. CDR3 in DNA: TGTGCCAGCTCACCAGAGTACCTGAGCACAGATACGCAGTATTTT. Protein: CASSPEYLSTDTQYF.

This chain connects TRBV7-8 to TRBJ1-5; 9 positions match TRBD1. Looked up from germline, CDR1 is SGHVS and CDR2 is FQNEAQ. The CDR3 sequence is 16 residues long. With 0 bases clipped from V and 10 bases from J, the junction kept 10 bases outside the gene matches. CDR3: CASSLARTGALRPQHF. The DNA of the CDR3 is TGTGCCAGCAGCTTAGCGCGGACAGGGGCCCTCCGTCCCCAGCATTTT.

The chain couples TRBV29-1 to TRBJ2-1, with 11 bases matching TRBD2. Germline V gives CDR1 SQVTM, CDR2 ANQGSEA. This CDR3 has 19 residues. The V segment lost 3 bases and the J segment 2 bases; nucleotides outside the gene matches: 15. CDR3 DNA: TGCAGCGTTGAGGCCACTAGCGGGGGAAACGGAAGCCCCTACAATGAGCAGTTCTTC. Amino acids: CSVEATSGGNGSPYNEQFF.